These T cell receptor beta chains were read from a single sample in a study of metastatic and nonmetastatic thyroid tumors. TCRdb ran MiXCR on the PCR reads. The table shows approximately 12,000 clones, with 27% occurring only once. The specimen was tumor tissue. These receptors all come from a female donor with papillary thyroid cancer or a benign thyroid nodule (not recorded which). Some clones in this sample may be carry-over from other donors' samples. Both conserved end residues are part of each CDR3. D genes are given only for firm matches. Clone size appears in some rows only: once, few, many, or a class for an expanded clone.

clone_size: NA
v_call: TRBV5-1
j_call: TRBJ2-1
cdr3_length: 13
d_call: NA
cdr3_aa: CASSLGDSNEQFF
cdr3_nt: TGCGCCAGCAGCTTGGGCGATTCGAATGAGCAGTTCTTC

clone_size: many
v_call: TRBV4-2
j_call: TRBJ1-6
cdr3_length: 16
d_call: NA
cdr3_aa: CASSQEGSSYNSPLHF
cdr3_nt: TGTGCCAGCAGCCAAGAGGGAAGCTCCTATAATTCACCCCTCCACTTT

clone_size: medium-sized
v_call: TRBV11-2
j_call: TRBJ1-5
cdr3_length: 13
d_call: NA
cdr3_aa: CASSLAAGQPQHF
cdr3_nt: TGTGCCAGCAGCTTAGCTGCCGGTCAGCCCCAGCATTTT

clone_size: many
v_call: TRBV12-3/TRBV12-4
j_call: TRBJ2-3
cdr3_length: 15
d_call: NA
cdr3_aa: CASSLVQGFTDTQYF
cdr3_nt: TGTGCCAGCAGTTTAGTCCAGGGATTCACAGATACGCAGTATTTT

clone_size: few
v_call: TRBV27
j_call: TRBJ2-1
cdr3_length: 13
d_call: NA
cdr3_aa: CASSFMSYNEQFF
cdr3_nt: TGTGCCAGCAGTTTCATGTCCTACAATGAGCAGTTCTTC

clone_size: NA
v_call: TRBV20-1
j_call: TRBJ2-2
cdr3_length: 16
d_call: TRBD2
cdr3_aa: CSARDGGGRYTGELFF
cdr3_nt: TGCAGTGCTAGAGATGGTGGCGGGAGATACACCGGGGAGCTGTTTTTT

clone_size: medium-sized
v_call: TRBV7-3
j_call: TRBJ2-1
cdr3_length: 17
d_call: TRBD2
cdr3_aa: CASSLTLVAGAFNEQFF
cdr3_nt: TGTGCCAGCAGCTTAACGTTAGTAGCGGGAGCCTTCAATGAGCAGTTCTTC

clone_size: few
v_call: TRBV28
j_call: TRBJ2-1
cdr3_length: 13
d_call: NA
cdr3_aa: CASSFRGYNEQFF
cdr3_nt: TGTGCCAGCAGTTTCCGAGGGTACAATGAGCAGTTCTTC

clone_size: many
v_call: TRBV19
j_call: TRBJ2-1
cdr3_length: 14
d_call: NA
cdr3_aa: CASSISGPYNEQFF
cdr3_nt: TGTGCCAGTAGTATCTCAGGCCCCTACAATGAGCAGTTCTTC

clone_size: NA
v_call: TRBV5-1
j_call: TRBJ2-2
cdr3_length: 13
d_call: NA
cdr3_aa: CASSGTDTGELFF
cdr3_nt: TGCGCCAGCAGCGGGACCGACACCGGGGAGCTGTTTTTT

clone_size: medium-sized
v_call: TRBV20-1
j_call: TRBJ2-2
cdr3_length: 20
d_call: TRBD2
cdr3_aa: CSASPPWGTSGNVYTGELFF
cdr3_nt: TGCAGTGCTAGTCCCCCCTGGGGGACTAGCGGGAACGTTTACACCGGGGAGCTGTTTTTT

clone_size: medium-sized
v_call: TRBV29-1
j_call: TRBJ1-2
cdr3_length: 14
d_call: TRBD1
cdr3_aa: CSVEFWTGAYGYTF
cdr3_nt: TGCAGCGTTGAATTCTGGACAGGGGCCTATGGCTACACCTTC

clone_size: medium-sized
v_call: TRBV2
j_call: TRBJ1-3
cdr3_length: 17
d_call: NA
cdr3_aa: CASSEYRTTRSGNTIYF
cdr3_nt: TGTGCCAGCAGTGAATACCGCACTACCCGGTCTGGAAACACCATATATTTT

clone_size: NA
v_call: TRBV10-3
j_call: TRBJ2-5
cdr3_length: 13
d_call: NA
cdr3_aa: CAISDSGRETQYF
cdr3_nt: TGTGCCATCAGTGACTCAGGCAGAGAGACCCAGTACTTC

clone_size: hyperexpanded
v_call: TRBV19
j_call: TRBJ2-1
cdr3_length: 13
d_call: NA
cdr3_aa: CASSMGRHGEQFF
cdr3_nt: TGTGCCAGTAGTATGGGTCGACATGGAGAGCAGTTCTTC

clone_size: few
v_call: TRBV28
j_call: TRBJ2-5
cdr3_length: 13
d_call: TRBD2
cdr3_aa: CAGSFPSGETQYF
cdr3_nt: TGTGCCGGCAGTTTCCCTAGCGGGGAGACCCAGTACTTC

clone_size: NA
v_call: TRBV12-3/TRBV12-4
j_call: TRBJ2-3
cdr3_length: 14
d_call: TRBD1
cdr3_aa: CASSPGQSTDTQYF
cdr3_nt: TGTGCCAGCAGCCCGGGACAGAGCACAGATACGCAGTATTTT

clone_size: many
v_call: TRBV3-1
j_call: TRBJ2-5
cdr3_length: 11
d_call: NA
cdr3_aa: CASSFRETQYF
cdr3_nt: TGTGCCAGCAGCTTCAGGGAGACCCAGTACTTC

clone_size: many
v_call: TRBV2
j_call: TRBJ2-1
cdr3_length: 15
d_call: NA
cdr3_aa: CASSDSAVVMNEQFF
cdr3_nt: TGTGCCAGCAGTGATTCGGCAGTAGTTATGAATGAGCAGTTCTTC

clone_size: few
v_call: TRBV6-2/TRBV6-3
j_call: TRBJ2-7
cdr3_length: 15
d_call: NA
cdr3_aa: CASSSSGTRHYEQYF
cdr3_nt: TGTGCCAGCAGTTCTTCCGGGACCAGACATTACGAGCAGTACTTC

clone_size: many
v_call: TRBV20-1
j_call: TRBJ2-5
cdr3_length: 15
d_call: NA
cdr3_aa: CSARDPNRGAETQYF
cdr3_nt: TGCAGTGCTAGAGATCCGAATAGGGGGGCGGAGACCCAGTACTTC

clone_size: many
v_call: TRBV6-1
j_call: TRBJ1-2
cdr3_length: 11
d_call: NA
cdr3_aa: CASSQEYGYTF
cdr3_nt: TGTGCCAGCAGTCAAGAATATGGCTACACCTTC

clone_size: NA
v_call: TRBV12-3/TRBV12-4
j_call: TRBJ1-3
cdr3_length: 16
d_call: TRBD1
cdr3_aa: CASSLGTGLSGNTIYF
cdr3_nt: TGTGCCAGCAGTTTAGGGACAGGTCTCTCTGGAAACACCATATATTTT

clone_size: NA
v_call: TRBV6-8
j_call: TRBJ2-7
cdr3_length: 12
d_call: NA
cdr3_aa: CASRTEFYEQYF
cdr3_nt: TGTGCCAGCAGAACAGAGTTCTACGAGCAGTACTTC

clone_size: NA
v_call: TRBV6-5
j_call: TRBJ1-1
cdr3_length: 14
d_call: TRBD1
cdr3_aa: CASSNLQGSAEAFF
cdr3_nt: TGTGCCAGCAGTAACCTACAGGGGTCGGCTGAAGCTTTCTTT

clone_size: few
v_call: TRBV28
j_call: TRBJ1-5
cdr3_length: 14
d_call: NA
cdr3_aa: CASRVRDTNQPQHF
cdr3_nt: TGTGCCAGCAGGGTTCGGGATACGAATCAGCCCCAGCATTTT

clone_size: many
v_call: TRBV15
j_call: TRBJ2-1
cdr3_length: 16
d_call: TRBD1
cdr3_aa: CATSRSDRGAEDEQFF
cdr3_nt: TGTGCCACCAGCAGGTCGGACAGGGGAGCCGAAGATGAGCAGTTCTTC

clone_size: medium-sized
v_call: TRBV20-1
j_call: TRBJ1-5
cdr3_length: 15
d_call: NA
cdr3_aa: CSASPRNRAGQPQHF
cdr3_nt: TGCAGTGCTAGTCCCCGCAACAGGGCAGGTCAGCCCCAGCATTTT

clone_size: medium-sized
v_call: TRBV12-3/TRBV12-4
j_call: TRBJ2-7
cdr3_length: 11
d_call: NA
cdr3_aa: CASSETYEQYF
cdr3_nt: TGTGCCAGCAGTGAGACCTACGAGCAGTACTTC

clone_size: NA
v_call: TRBV28
j_call: TRBJ2-1
cdr3_length: 15
d_call: TRBD1
cdr3_aa: CASSGARGRVDEQFF
cdr3_nt: TGTGCCAGCAGTGGGGCAAGGGGGCGCGTCGATGAGCAGTTCTTC

clone_size: medium-sized
v_call: TRBV18
j_call: TRBJ1-2
cdr3_length: 13
d_call: NA
cdr3_aa: CASSPGFEKGYTF
cdr3_nt: TGTGCCAGCTCACCAGGGTTTGAGAAAGGCTACACCTTC

clone_size: many
v_call: TRBV7-9
j_call: TRBJ1-3
cdr3_length: 15
d_call: TRBD1
cdr3_aa: CASSLTGGSGNTIYF
cdr3_nt: TGTGCCAGCAGCTTAACAGGGGGCTCTGGAAACACCATATATTTT

clone_size: many
v_call: TRBV7-9
j_call: TRBJ1-3
cdr3_length: 13
d_call: NA
cdr3_aa: CASGLASGNTTYF
cdr3_nt: TGTGCCAGCGGGTTGGCCTCTGGAAACACCACATATTTT

clone_size: many
v_call: TRBV12-3/TRBV12-4
j_call: TRBJ1-6
cdr3_length: 14
d_call: TRBD1
cdr3_aa: CASSPGQGSSPLHF
cdr3_nt: TGTGCCAGCAGTCCGGGACAGGGTAGTTCACCCCTCCACTTT

clone_size: few
v_call: TRBV2
j_call: TRBJ1-1
cdr3_length: 11
d_call: NA
cdr3_aa: CASSPIVGAFF
cdr3_nt: TGTGCCAGCAGCCCCATCGTTGGAGCTTTCTTT

clone_size: NA
v_call: TRBV4-2
j_call: TRBJ1-6
cdr3_length: 14
d_call: NA
cdr3_aa: CASSPGSYNSPLHF
cdr3_nt: TGTGCCAGCAGCCCGGGTTCCTATAATTCACCCCTCCACTTT